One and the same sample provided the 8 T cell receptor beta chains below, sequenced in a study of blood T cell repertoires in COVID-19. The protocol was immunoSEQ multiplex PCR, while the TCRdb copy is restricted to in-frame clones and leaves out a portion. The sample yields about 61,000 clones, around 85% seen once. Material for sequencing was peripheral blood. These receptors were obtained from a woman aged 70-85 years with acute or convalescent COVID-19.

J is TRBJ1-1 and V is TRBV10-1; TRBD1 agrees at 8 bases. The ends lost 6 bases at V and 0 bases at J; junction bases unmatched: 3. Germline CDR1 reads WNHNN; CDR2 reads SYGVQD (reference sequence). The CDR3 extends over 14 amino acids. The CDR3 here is CASSGQGMNTEAFF. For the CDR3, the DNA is TGCGCCAGCAGCGGACAGGGCATGAACACTGAAGCTTTCTTT.

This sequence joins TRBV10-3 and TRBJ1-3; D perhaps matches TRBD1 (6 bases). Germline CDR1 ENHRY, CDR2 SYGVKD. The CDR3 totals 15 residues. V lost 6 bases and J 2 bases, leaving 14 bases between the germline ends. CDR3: CAISGTGTTGNTIYF. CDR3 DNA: TGTGCCATCAGCGGGACCGGGACAACTGGAAACACCATATATTTT.

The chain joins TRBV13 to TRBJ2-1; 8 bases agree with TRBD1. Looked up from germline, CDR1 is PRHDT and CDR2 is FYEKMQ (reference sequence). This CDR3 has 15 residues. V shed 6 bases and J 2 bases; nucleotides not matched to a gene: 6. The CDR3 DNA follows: TGTGCCAGCAGAGAGGACAGGGCCACCTACAATGAGCAGTTCTTC. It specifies CASREDRATYNEQFF.

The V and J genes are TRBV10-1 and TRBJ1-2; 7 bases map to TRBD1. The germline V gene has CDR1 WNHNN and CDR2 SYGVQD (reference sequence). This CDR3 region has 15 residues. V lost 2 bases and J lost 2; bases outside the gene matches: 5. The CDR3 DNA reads TGCGCCAGCAGTGAGAAGCAGGGGGTAAACTATGGCTACACCTTC. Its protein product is CASSEKQGVNYGYTF.

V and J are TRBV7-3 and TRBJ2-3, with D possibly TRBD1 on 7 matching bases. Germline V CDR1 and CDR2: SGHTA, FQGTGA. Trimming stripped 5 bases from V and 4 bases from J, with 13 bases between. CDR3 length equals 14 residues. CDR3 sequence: CASSQGDFADTQYF. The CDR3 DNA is TGTGCCAGCAGCCAGGGGGACTTTGCAGATACGCAGTATTTT.

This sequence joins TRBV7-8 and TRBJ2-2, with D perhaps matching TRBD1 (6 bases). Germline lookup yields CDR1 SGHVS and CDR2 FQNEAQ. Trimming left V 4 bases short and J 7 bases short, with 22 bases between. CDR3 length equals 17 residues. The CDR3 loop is CASSSTSGTTTIGELFF. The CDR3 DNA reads TGTGCCAGCAGCTCTACTTCCGGGACAACAACCATCGGGGAGCTGTTTTTT.

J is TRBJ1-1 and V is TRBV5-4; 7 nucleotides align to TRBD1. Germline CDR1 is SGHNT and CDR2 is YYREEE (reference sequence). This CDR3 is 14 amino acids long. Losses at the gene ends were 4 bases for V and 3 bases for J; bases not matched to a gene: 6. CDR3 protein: CASSPNTGDTEAFF. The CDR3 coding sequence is TGTGCCAGCAGCCCCAATACAGGGGACACTGAAGCTTTCTTT.

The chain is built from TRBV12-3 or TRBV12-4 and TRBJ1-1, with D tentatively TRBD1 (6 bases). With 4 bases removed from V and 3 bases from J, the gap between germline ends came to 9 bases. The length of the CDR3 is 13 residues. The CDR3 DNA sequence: TGTGCCAGCAGTTACAGGGTCGACACTGAAGCTTTCTTT. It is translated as CASSYRVDTEAFF.